The rows below give T cell receptor beta chains drawn from one sample of a study of T cell responses to AZD1222 COVID-19 vaccine. The repertoire was sequenced with immunoSEQ multiplex PCR; TCRdb's copy has only in-frame clones and lacks some. This table has 140,000 or so clones, over 75% appearing once. The source material was peripheral blood, sampled on day 0 of AZD1222 vaccination. Receptors were obtained from an adult in good health. CDR3s include the opening cysteine and the closing phenylalanine or tryptophan. The D gene is left open where the match is weak. Part of the rows lack a size; the others show once, few, many or a class for expanded clones.

j_gene: TRBJ1-4
v_gene: TRBV30
abundance: -
d_gene: -
CDR3nt: TGTGCCTGGAGCGGGATCTTTAATGAAAAACTGTTTTTT
CDR3aa: CAWSGIFNEKLFF

j_gene: TRBJ2-7
v_gene: TRBV5-4
abundance: -
d_gene: TRBD2
CDR3nt: TGTGCCAGCAAAGGGCGGGAGGGCCCCGAGCAGTACTTC
CDR3aa: CASKGREGPEQYF

j_gene: TRBJ1-4
v_gene: TRBV28
abundance: -
d_gene: -
CDR3nt: TGTGCCAGCAGCGACGGGGGGGTTAATGAAAAACTGTTTTTT
CDR3aa: CASSDGGVNEKLFF

j_gene: TRBJ1-1
v_gene: TRBV7-6
abundance: -
d_gene: -
CDR3nt: TGTGCCAGCAGCAGTTCGCTGAACACTGAAGCTTTCTTT
CDR3aa: CASSSSLNTEAFF

j_gene: TRBJ1-4
v_gene: TRBV5-1
abundance: -
d_gene: -
CDR3nt: TGCGCCAGCAGCTTGGCCAAGACGGGAGGAGGTGAAAAACTGTTTTTT
CDR3aa: CASSLAKTGGGEKLFF

j_gene: TRBJ2-3
v_gene: TRBV6-5
abundance: -
d_gene: -
CDR3nt: TGTGCCAGCAGTTACGGGGGATACACAGATACGCAGTATTTT
CDR3aa: CASSYGGYTDTQYF

j_gene: TRBJ1-5
v_gene: TRBV6-1
abundance: -
d_gene: -
CDR3nt: TGTGCCAGCAGTGAATGGGCGGCGGATATCAATCAGCCCCAGCATTTT
CDR3aa: CASSEWAADINQPQHF

j_gene: TRBJ1-5
v_gene: TRBV19
abundance: -
d_gene: TRBD1
CDR3nt: TGTGCCAGTAGTTTCCGGGACAGGAGCAATCAGCCCCAGCATTTT
CDR3aa: CASSFRDRSNQPQHF

j_gene: TRBJ1-1
v_gene: TRBV6-5
abundance: -
d_gene: -
CDR3nt: TGTGCCAGCGGGGGGCGGCTGAACACTGAAGCTTTCTTT
CDR3aa: CASGGRLNTEAFF

j_gene: TRBJ2-3
v_gene: TRBV29-1
abundance: -
d_gene: -
CDR3nt: TGCAGCGGGTTGGGGGGATACGGGGCAGATACGCAGTATTTT
CDR3aa: CSGLGGYGADTQYF

j_gene: TRBJ1-2
v_gene: TRBV4-1
abundance: -
d_gene: TRBD1
CDR3nt: TGCGCCAGCAGCCAGCCGAGAGACAGGGGCTATGGCTACACCTTC
CDR3aa: CASSQPRDRGYGYTF

j_gene: TRBJ1-5
v_gene: TRBV6-1
abundance: -
d_gene: -
CDR3nt: TGTGCCAGCAGTGAGGGGTACAGTAGCAATCAGCCCCAGCATTTT
CDR3aa: CASSEGYSSNQPQHF

j_gene: TRBJ2-7
v_gene: TRBV5-1
abundance: -
d_gene: TRBD1
CDR3nt: TGCGCCAGCAGCTTGGCCGGGACAGGGGCCTACGAGCAGTACTTC
CDR3aa: CASSLAGTGAYEQYF

j_gene: TRBJ2-3
v_gene: TRBV27
abundance: -
d_gene: -
CDR3nt: TGTGCCAGCAGCTCATCGGGCGGGACAGATACGCAGTATTTT
CDR3aa: CASSSSGGTDTQYF

j_gene: TRBJ1-6
v_gene: TRBV18
abundance: once
d_gene: -
CDR3nt: TGTGCCAGCTCACAGATCCACAGGGCCACCTATAATTCACCCCTCCACTTT
CDR3aa: CASSQIHRATYNSPLHF

j_gene: TRBJ1-1
v_gene: TRBV19
abundance: -
d_gene: TRBD1
CDR3nt: TGTGCCAGTAGTATCCCTCTAGGGACAGGAGGGCACACTGAAGCTTTCTTT
CDR3aa: CASSIPLGTGGHTEAFF

j_gene: TRBJ2-4
v_gene: TRBV5-5
abundance: -
d_gene: -
CDR3nt: TGTGCCAGCAGCCCCGGGGAAATGAAAAACATTCAGTACTTC
CDR3aa: CASSPGEMKNIQYF

j_gene: TRBJ2-5
v_gene: TRBV27
abundance: -
d_gene: -
CDR3nt: TGTGCCAGCAGTTTATCAGGGGAGACCCAGTACTTC
CDR3aa: CASSLSGETQYF

j_gene: TRBJ1-6
v_gene: TRBV2
abundance: -
d_gene: -
CDR3nt: TGTGCCAGCAGGGGATATTCACCCCTCCACTTT
CDR3aa: CASRGYSPLHF

j_gene: TRBJ1-1
v_gene: TRBV18
abundance: -
d_gene: -
CDR3nt: TGTGCCAGCGCTACGGGGGGACTGAGAACAGGTGAAGCTTTCTTT
CDR3aa: CASATGGLRTGEAFF

j_gene: TRBJ1-6
v_gene: TRBV27
abundance: -
d_gene: TRBD1
CDR3nt: TGTGCCAGCAGTGCCCGACAGGGTCGGTTAGGTTCACCCCTCCACTTT
CDR3aa: CASSARQGRLGSPLHF

j_gene: TRBJ1-6
v_gene: TRBV5-1
abundance: -
d_gene: -
CDR3nt: TGCGCCAGCAGCGCACAGCCTTATAATTCACCCCTCCACTTT
CDR3aa: CASSAQPYNSPLHF

j_gene: TRBJ1-2
v_gene: TRBV6-5
abundance: -
d_gene: -
CDR3nt: TGTGCCAGCAGGGGTCCGGGCCTTTCGGGAGCGGGCTACACCTTC
CDR3aa: CASRGPGLSGAGYTF

j_gene: TRBJ2-7
v_gene: TRBV6-6
abundance: -
d_gene: TRBD1
CDR3nt: TGTGCCAGCAGTCGGGACAGGGGGCTGAGCGAGCAGTACTTC
CDR3aa: CASSRDRGLSEQYF

j_gene: TRBJ1-3
v_gene: TRBV19
abundance: -
d_gene: -
CDR3nt: TGTGCCAGTAGTCCCTCGGGAGCTGGAAACACCATATATTTT
CDR3aa: CASSPSGAGNTIYF

j_gene: TRBJ1-1
v_gene: TRBV6-5
abundance: -
d_gene: -
CDR3nt: TGTGCCAGCAGCCGCCGGGGGTTCAGAAACACTGAAGCTTTCTTT
CDR3aa: CASSRRGFRNTEAFF

j_gene: TRBJ1-1
v_gene: TRBV24-1
abundance: -
d_gene: TRBD1
CDR3nt: TGTGCCACCAGTGATTTCTGGCAGGGGGTGGGAGCTTTCTTT
CDR3aa: CATSDFWQGVGAFF

j_gene: TRBJ2-7
v_gene: TRBV7-2
abundance: -
d_gene: -
CDR3nt: TGTGCCAGCAGCCCAGGAGGAAGGTCCTACGAGCAGTACTTC
CDR3aa: CASSPGGRSYEQYF

j_gene: TRBJ2-2
v_gene: TRBV7-9
abundance: once
d_gene: -
CDR3nt: TGTGCCAGCAGCCCCCTAGCTTATGGGGGGGAGCTGTTTTTT
CDR3aa: CASSPLAYGGELFF

j_gene: TRBJ1-6
v_gene: TRBV28
abundance: once
d_gene: -
CDR3nt: TGTGCCAGCAGTCCACTACCAAGCTCCTATAATTCACCCCTCCACTTT
CDR3aa: CASSPLPSSYNSPLHF

j_gene: TRBJ1-3
v_gene: TRBV25-1
abundance: once
d_gene: TRBD1
CDR3nt: TGTGCCAGCAGTGCCGGGACAGGACCCTCTGGAAACACCATATATTTT
CDR3aa: CASSAGTGPSGNTIYF

j_gene: TRBJ1-2
v_gene: TRBV27
abundance: -
d_gene: TRBD1
CDR3nt: TGTGCCAGCAGCCGGACAGGCTATGGCTACACCTTC
CDR3aa: CASSRTGYGYTF

j_gene: TRBJ1-1
v_gene: TRBV15
abundance: -
d_gene: -
CDR3nt: TGTGCCACCAGCAGAGACCGACAGAATGAAGCTTTCTTT
CDR3aa: CATSRDRQNEAFF

j_gene: TRBJ1-1
v_gene: TRBV2
abundance: -
d_gene: -
CDR3nt: TGTGCCAGCAGTGAATGGGTGAACACTGAAGCTTTCTTT
CDR3aa: CASSEWVNTEAFF

j_gene: TRBJ2-2
v_gene: TRBV30
abundance: -
d_gene: -
CDR3nt: TGTGCCTGGAGTATCGGCCTCCCGGGAACCGGGGAGCTGTTTTTT
CDR3aa: CAWSIGLPGTGELFF

j_gene: TRBJ1-2
v_gene: TRBV9
abundance: -
d_gene: -
CDR3nt: TGTGCCAGCAGGTCCTATGGCTACACCTTC
CDR3aa: CASRSYGYTF

j_gene: TRBJ1-2
v_gene: TRBV6-5
abundance: once
d_gene: -
CDR3nt: TGTGCCAGCAGTTACTCCAATAACTATGGCTACACCTTC
CDR3aa: CASSYSNNYGYTF

j_gene: TRBJ1-4
v_gene: TRBV3-1/TRBV3-2
abundance: -
d_gene: -
CDR3nt: TGTGCCAGCAGCTCGAGGGACGGACGACCGACCCATGAAAAACTGTTTTTT
CDR3aa: CASSSRDGRPTHEKLFF

j_gene: TRBJ2-1
v_gene: TRBV19
abundance: once
d_gene: TRBD2
CDR3nt: TGTGCCAGTAGTATTCTCTGGTCCGGGGGGATTTACAATGAGCAGTTCTTC
CDR3aa: CASSILWSGGIYNEQFF

j_gene: TRBJ1-5
v_gene: TRBV6-6
abundance: -
d_gene: -
CDR3nt: TGTGCCAGCAGTTACTCGGAGGGGCCCCAGCATTTT
CDR3aa: CASSYSEGPQHF

j_gene: TRBJ2-5
v_gene: TRBV27
abundance: -
d_gene: TRBD1
CDR3nt: TGTGCCAGCAGTCGAGGGGGCCACGGAGAGACCCAGTACTTC
CDR3aa: CASSRGGHGETQYF

j_gene: TRBJ1-1
v_gene: TRBV6-5
abundance: -
d_gene: -
CDR3nt: TGTGCCAGCAGTTACTCGAAGTGGGACACTGAAGCTTTCTTT
CDR3aa: CASSYSKWDTEAFF

j_gene: TRBJ1-2
v_gene: TRBV5-8
abundance: -
d_gene: -
CDR3nt: TGTGCCAACCTCCCCGGGGGTGGCTATGGCTACACCTTC
CDR3aa: CANLPGGGYGYTF

j_gene: TRBJ1-5
v_gene: TRBV27
abundance: -
d_gene: -
CDR3nt: TGTGCCAGCAGGCCCTATAGCAATCAGCCCCAGCATTTT
CDR3aa: CASRPYSNQPQHF

j_gene: TRBJ1-2
v_gene: TRBV5-6
abundance: once
d_gene: TRBD1
CDR3nt: TGTGCCAGCAGCTACAGACAGGGATTCCACTATGGCTACACCTTC
CDR3aa: CASSYRQGFHYGYTF

j_gene: TRBJ1-2
v_gene: TRBV18
abundance: -
d_gene: TRBD1
CDR3nt: TGTGCCAGCTCATCCGCCCGGACAGGCCCGGGCTACACCTTC
CDR3aa: CASSSARTGPGYTF

j_gene: TRBJ1-1
v_gene: TRBV9
abundance: -
d_gene: TRBD1
CDR3nt: TGTGCCAGCAGCCCAAGGGGACAGGGGAGAAACACTGAAGCTTTCTTT
CDR3aa: CASSPRGQGRNTEAFF

j_gene: TRBJ2-5
v_gene: TRBV29-1
abundance: -
d_gene: TRBD2
CDR3nt: TGCAGCGCGGCTAGCGGGAGGGAGACCCAGTACTTC
CDR3aa: CSAASGRETQYF

j_gene: TRBJ1-6
v_gene: TRBV18
abundance: -
d_gene: -
CDR3nt: TGTGCCAGCTCACCCCGGGGGCCGGTTAATTCACCCCTCCACTTT
CDR3aa: CASSPRGPVNSPLHF

j_gene: TRBJ2-7
v_gene: TRBV7-2
abundance: -
d_gene: TRBD2
CDR3nt: TGTGCCAGCAGCTTAGATAGCGGGAGGGTCGAGCAGTACTTC
CDR3aa: CASSLDSGRVEQYF

j_gene: TRBJ1-1
v_gene: TRBV12-3/TRBV12-4
abundance: once
d_gene: -
CDR3nt: TGTGCCAGCAGTTTGGGAGGGAACACTGAAGCTTTCTTT
CDR3aa: CASSLGGNTEAFF